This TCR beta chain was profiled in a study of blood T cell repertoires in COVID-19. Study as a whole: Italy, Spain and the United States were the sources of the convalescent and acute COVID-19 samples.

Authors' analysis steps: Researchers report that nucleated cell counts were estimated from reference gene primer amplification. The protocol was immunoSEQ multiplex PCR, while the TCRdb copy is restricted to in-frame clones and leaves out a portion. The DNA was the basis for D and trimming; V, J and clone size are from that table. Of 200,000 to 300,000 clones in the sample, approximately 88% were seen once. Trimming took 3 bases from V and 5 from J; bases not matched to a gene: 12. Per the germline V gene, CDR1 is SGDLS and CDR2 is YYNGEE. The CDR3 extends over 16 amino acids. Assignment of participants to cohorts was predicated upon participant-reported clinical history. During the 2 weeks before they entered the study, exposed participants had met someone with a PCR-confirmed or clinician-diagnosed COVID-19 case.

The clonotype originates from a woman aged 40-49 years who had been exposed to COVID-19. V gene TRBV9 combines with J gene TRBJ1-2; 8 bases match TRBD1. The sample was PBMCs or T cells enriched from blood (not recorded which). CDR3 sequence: CASSARQGRGGYGYTF. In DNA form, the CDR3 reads TGTGCCAGCAGCGCCCGACAGGGGAGGGGCGGATATGGCTACACCTTC.